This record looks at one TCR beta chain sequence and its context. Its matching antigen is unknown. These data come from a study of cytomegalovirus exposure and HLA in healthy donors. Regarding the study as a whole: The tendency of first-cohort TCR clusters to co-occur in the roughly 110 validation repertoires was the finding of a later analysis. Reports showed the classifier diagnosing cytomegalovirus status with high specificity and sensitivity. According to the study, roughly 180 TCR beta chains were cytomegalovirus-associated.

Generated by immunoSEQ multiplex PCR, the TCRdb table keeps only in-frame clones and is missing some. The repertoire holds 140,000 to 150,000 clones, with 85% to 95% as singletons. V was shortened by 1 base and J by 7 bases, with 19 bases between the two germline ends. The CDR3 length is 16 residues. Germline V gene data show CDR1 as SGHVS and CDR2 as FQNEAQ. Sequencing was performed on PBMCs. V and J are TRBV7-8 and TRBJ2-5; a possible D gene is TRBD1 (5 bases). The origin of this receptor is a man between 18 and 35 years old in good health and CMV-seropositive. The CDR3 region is CASSLGVWGGRVTQYF. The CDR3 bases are TGTGCCAGCAGCTTAGGGGTTTGGGGCGGTCGGGTGACCCAGTACTTC.